This T cell receptor (beta chain) was retrieved from a study of beta chain features in type 1 diabetes. Regarding the study as a whole: People with Type 1 diabetes carried modestly yet significantly shorter TCRB CDR3s in all four CD4+ subsets.

Since all of the isolated RNA was reverse transcribed, expressed TCRB transcripts were what got sequenced. Clones were read by immunoSEQ multiplex PCR, and TCRdb kept only the in-frame ones, dropping some. The sample lists tens of thousands of clones; around 68% were seen once. The germline V gene has CDR1 GTSNPN and CDR2 SVGIG (reference sequence). Trimming stripped 2 bases from V and 6 bases from J, with 5 bases between. This CDR3 is 11 amino acids long. A remark on this clone: What it recognizes is unknown.

The source material was Tregs from blood. The rearrangement uses TRBV30 and TRBJ1-5, with D tentatively TRBD1 (5 bases). The TCR sequence derives from a man aged 18 to 30 with type 1 diabetes. CDR3 nucleotide sequence: TGTGCCTGGAGTACAGGTCAGCCCCAGCATTTT. This translates into CAWSTGQPQHF.